This is a list of T cell receptor beta chains from one sample in a study of identical twins. MiXCR, applied by TCRdb to the 5' RACE reads, yields one record per CDR3 protein. The table lists around 200,000 distinct CDR3 sequences, 9.4% of them singletons. Sequencing was done on a sample of memory (CD45RO+) T cells sorted from blood. The receptors shown here come from a young woman in good health. Both conserved end residues are part of each CDR3. The order of the fields is J gene, V gene, clone size, D gene, CDR3 protein, CDR3 DNA. The D gene is left open where the match is weak. A row's size may be missing; if present it is once, few, many or a size class.

>TRBJ2-3|TRBV5-4|few|TRBD1
CASSSRETGASTQYF
TGTGCCAGCAGTAGCCGTGAGACAGGGGCGAGTACGCAGTATTTT
>TRBJ1-5|TRBV7-8|few|TRBD1
CASSLGQGAGNQPQHF
TGTGCCAGCAGCTTAGGGCAGGGGGCGGGCAATCAGCCCCAGCATTTT
>TRBJ2-3|TRBV28|-|TRBD2
CASMGTSGRKPDTQYF
TGTGCCAGCATGGGGACTAGCGGGAGAAAACCCGATACGCAGTATTTT
>TRBJ2-3|TRBV5-1|many|TRBD2
CASSLGRGAPTGATTQYF
TGCGCCAGCAGCTTGGGGCGGGGGGCCCCGACGGGGGCGACTACGCAGTATTTT
>TRBJ2-7|TRBV11-2|many|TRBD2
CASRVPGLADTSYEQYF
TGTGCCAGCCGTGTCCCGGGACTAGCGGACACCTCCTACGAGCAGTACTTC
>TRBJ2-1|TRBV6-1|-|TRBD2
CASTQRGTSGRGPNEQFF
TGTGCCAGCACCCAAAGGGGGACTAGCGGGAGAGGTCCCAATGAGCAGTTCTTC
>TRBJ2-5|TRBV20-1|-|-
CSAGRITQETQYF
TGCAGTGCTGGTCGGATTACCCAGGAGACCCAGTACTTC
>TRBJ2-7|TRBV5-1|few|TRBD1
CASSPGQATPYEQYF
TGCGCCAGCAGCCCGGGACAGGCCACCCCCTACGAGCAGTACTTC
>TRBJ2-7|TRBV7-2|-|-
CASGRTADYEQYF
TGTGCCAGCGGACGGACGGCCGATTACGAGCAGTACTTC
>TRBJ1-1|TRBV11-3|few|-
CASTPSRGGMNTEAFF
TGTGCCAGCACCCCTAGTCGAGGAGGGATGAACACTGAAGCTTTCTTT
>TRBJ2-7|TRBV20-1|-|TRBD2
CSASRGRIRSSYEQYF
TGCAGTGCTAGCCGCGGGAGAATAAGGAGCTCCTACGAGCAGTACTTC
>TRBJ1-4|TRBV12-3/TRBV12-4|many|-
CASSLGEGKLFF
TGTGCCAGCAGTTTGGGGGAAGGAAAACTGTTTTTT
>TRBJ2-1|TRBV20-1|few|-
CSAGSLEASSYNEQFF
TGCAGTGCTGGATCGTTGGAGGCGAGCTCCTACAATGAGCAGTTCTTC
>TRBJ2-7|TRBV15|-|-
CATSRDKGSYYEQYF
TGTGCCACCAGCAGAGATAAGGGGAGTTACTACGAGCAGTACTTC
>TRBJ1-2|TRBV2|few|TRBD1
CASSHGQGLETF
TGTGCCAGCAGCCACGGACAGGGGCTGGAAACCTTC
>TRBJ1-5|TRBV5-6|many|-
CASSLGPISNQPQHF
TGTGCCAGCAGCTTGGGGCCGATAAGCAATCAGCCCCAGCATTTT
>TRBJ2-5|TRBV5-1|few|TRBD2
CASSRTSGGVQETQYF
TGCGCCAGCAGCCGGACTAGCGGGGGGGTCCAAGAGACCCAGTACTTC
>TRBJ2-5|TRBV7-2|few|-
CASSLTPGRETQYF
TGTGCCAGCAGCTTAACTCCGGGACGGGAGACCCAGTACTTC
>TRBJ2-3|TRBV6-4|-|TRBD2
CASSEGTSGTDTQYF
TGTGCCAGCAGTGAAGGGACTAGCGGCACAGATACGCAGTATTTT
>TRBJ2-1|TRBV20-1|-|-
CSARDQSTEQFF
TGCAGTGCTAGAGATCAAAGTACGGAGCAGTTCTTC
>TRBJ2-5|TRBV7-7|many|TRBD2
CASAGGHQETQYF
TGTGCTAGTGCGGGGGGGCACCAAGAGACCCAGTACTTC
>TRBJ1-1|TRBV7-9|-|-
CASSLEPNTEAFF
TGTGCCAGCAGCTTGGAACCCAACACTGAAGCTTTCTTT
>TRBJ2-3|TRBV5-6|many|TRBD2
CASSFGTSGGDVGDTQYF
TGTGCCAGCAGCTTCGGGACTAGCGGGGGGGACGTGGGAGATACGCAGTATTTT
>TRBJ2-2|TRBV4-3|many|-
CASSQDLIPGELFF
TGCGCCAGCAGCCAAGACCTAATACCGGGGGAGCTGTTTTTT
>TRBJ2-3|TRBV7-6|-|TRBD2
CASSPGLAGGASTDTQYF
TGTGCCAGCAGCCCGGGACTAGCGGGGGGAGCGAGCACAGATACGCAGTATTTT
>TRBJ2-1|TRBV15|few|TRBD1
CATSRPGQGTPNEQFF
TGTGCCACCAGCAGGCCGGGACAGGGGACCCCCAATGAGCAGTTCTTC
>TRBJ1-5|TRBV12-3/TRBV12-4|few|-
CASSLGLGNQPQHF
TGTGCCAGCAGTTTAGGCCTAGGCAATCAGCCCCAGCATTTT
>TRBJ2-7|TRBV20-1|-|-
CSASRPDPLSEQYF
TGCAGTGCTAGTAGGCCAGATCCACTCTCCGAGCAGTACTTC
>TRBJ2-5|TRBV19|-|-
CASIGGTQETQYF
TGTGCCAGTATTGGCGGGACACAAGAGACCCAGTACTTC
>TRBJ2-7|TRBV6-1|few|-
CASSEIRFEQYF
TGTGCCAGCAGTGAAATCCGGTTCGAGCAGTACTTC
>TRBJ2-6|TRBV2|many|-
CAGSSVLGANVLTF
TGTGCCGGTTCTAGCGTGCTCGGGGCCAACGTCCTGACTTTC
>TRBJ2-7|TRBV20-1|-|-
CSAAITGPNEQYF
TGCAGTGCCGCCATTACAGGGCCCAACGAGCAGTACTTC
>TRBJ2-7|TRBV12-3/TRBV12-4|-|TRBD1
CASATGASSYEQYF
TGTGCCAGCGCCACAGGGGCCAGCTCCTACGAGCAGTACTTC
>TRBJ2-5|TRBV20-1|few|-
CSARADQETQYF
TGCAGTGCTCGGGCAGACCAAGAGACCCAGTACTTC
>TRBJ1-1|TRBV29-1|few|-
CSGGGHRNTEAFF
TGCAGCGGAGGGGGGCATCGGAACACTGAAGCTTTCTTT
>TRBJ2-3|TRBV5-1|many|-
CASSVVASGTDTQYF
TGCGCCAGCAGCGTCGTAGCGAGTGGCACAGATACGCAGTATTTT
>TRBJ2-1|TRBV6-1|-|TRBD2
CASSVALAGYNEQFF
TGTGCCAGCAGTGTCGCGCTAGCGGGCTACAATGAGCAGTTCTTC
>TRBJ2-7|TRBV23-1|few|-
CASSQCTGPIEQYF
TGCGCCAGCAGTCAATGTACAGGGCCCATCGAGCAGTACTTC
>TRBJ2-1|TRBV12-3/TRBV12-4|-|TRBD2
CASSSERGRDEQFF
TGTGCCAGCAGTTCCGAGCGGGGGAGGGATGAGCAGTTCTTC
>TRBJ2-1|TRBV7-9|few|-
CASSLGRGSRYNEQFF
TGTGCCAGCAGCTTAGGTCGGGGGAGTCGATACAATGAGCAGTTCTTC
>TRBJ2-3|TRBV5-6|-|-
CAISPGMLSTDTQYF
TGTGCCATCAGCCCCGGGATGTTGAGCACAGATACGCAGTATTTT
>TRBJ2-3|TRBV12-3/TRBV12-4|-|-
CASSAANPVIDTQYF
TGTGCCAGCAGTGCGGCTAATCCGGTGATAGATACGCAGTATTTT
>TRBJ2-5|TRBV7-2|once|-
CASTPLASAEETQYF
TGTGCCAGCACCCCCCTTGCATCCGCGGAGGAGACCCAGTACTTC
>TRBJ2-5|TRBV5-1|-|TRBD2
CASSLVRRGAQETQYF
TGCGCCAGCAGCTTGGTAAGGCGGGGGGCCCAAGAGACCCAGTACTTC
>TRBJ2-2|TRBV30|few|-
CAWSLAGELFF
TGTGCCTGGAGTCTTGCCGGGGAGCTGTTTTTT
>TRBJ2-5|TRBV20-1|-|TRBD2
CSANVAGGYQETQYF
TGCAGTGCTAATGTAGCGGGGGGCTACCAAGAGACCCAGTACTTC
>TRBJ2-7|TRBV5-1|many|-
CASSSRTAPGEQYF
TGCGCCAGCAGCTCTAGGACTGCTCCGGGCGAGCAGTACTTC
>TRBJ2-7|TRBV7-2|-|-
CASSHGRFYEQYF
TGTGCCAGCAGCCACGGACGGTTCTACGAGCAGTACTTC
>TRBJ2-7|TRBV6-2/TRBV6-3|few|-
CASSRIREQYF
TGTGCCAGCAGTCGGATCCGCGAGCAGTACTTC
>TRBJ2-2|TRBV20-1|-|-
CSALQQGIGELFF
TGCAGTGCTTTACAGCAGGGCATCGGGGAGCTGTTTTTT
>TRBJ1-1|TRBV10-2|-|-
CASSELQGGGTEAFF
TGCGCCAGCAGTGAGTTGCAGGGAGGGGGCACTGAAGCTTTCTTT
>TRBJ2-3|TRBV20-1|-|TRBD2
CSATRLAFGTDTQYF
TGCAGTGCTACAAGACTAGCCTTCGGCACAGATACGCAGTATTTT
>TRBJ2-2|TRBV12-3/TRBV12-4|many|-
CASSFYRAGELFF
TGTGCCAGCAGTTTCTATAGGGCCGGGGAGCTGTTTTTT
>TRBJ1-1|TRBV15|-|-
CATSRGWAENTEAFF
TGTGCCACCAGCAGAGGTTGGGCGGAGAACACTGAAGCTTTCTTT
>TRBJ1-1|TRBV7-8|many|-
CASSLGELENTEAFF
TGTGCCAGCAGCTTAGGCGAGCTGGAGAACACTGAAGCTTTCTTT
>TRBJ2-7|TRBV11-3|-|-
CASSLRGPGYSEQYF
TGTGCCAGCAGCTTAAGAGGCCCGGGGTACAGCGAGCAGTACTTC